What follows are 30 T cell receptor beta chains derived from one specimen sequenced in a study of technical replicates of blood from a handful of donors. The assay was immunoSEQ multiplex PCR, and TCRdb's table has in-frame clones only and misses some. Of under 100,000 clones in the sample, about 86% were seen once. What was sequenced was PBMCs. The receptor set was obtained from a human donor in good health. Some clones in this sample may be carry-over from other donors' samples.

The genes are TRBV9 and TRBJ2-3, with TRBD2 matching 7 bases. CDR1 is SGDLS and CDR2 is YYNGEE in the germline V gene. J lost 4 bases, V lost 0 bases, and 5 bases had no gene match. The CDR3 sequence is 15 residues long. In nucleotides, the CDR3 is TGTGCCAGCAGCGTAGTGGCGGGAGCCGCAGATACGCAGTATTTT. Its translation: CASSVVAGAADTQYF.

The chain couples TRBV20-1 to TRBJ2-7, with a possible D match to TRBD2 (5 bases). V dropped 3 bases and J dropped 4 bases, with 7 bases sitting between them. The CDR3 length is 11 residues. Looked up from germline, CDR1 is DFQATT and CDR2 is SNEGSKA (reference sequence). The CDR3 DNA reads TGCAGTGCTAGTGGCGGGTACGAGCAGTACTTC. Protein: CSASGGYEQYF.

The V and J genes are TRBV4-1 and TRBJ1-1, with D perhaps TRBD1 (6 bases). The CDR3 runs to 12 residues. The V end lost 6 bases, the J end lost 1 base, and 6 bases lay between the germline ends. Per the germline V gene, CDR1 is MGHRA and CDR2 is YSYEKL. CDR3 in amino acids: CASRQGNTEAFF. The CDR3 region has the DNA TGCGCCAGCAGACAGGGGAACACTGAAGCTTTCTTT.

The chain recombines TRBV9 with TRBJ2-1; TRBD2 matches at 10 bases. CDR1 SGDLS and CDR2 YYNGEE come from the germline V gene. V lost 0 bases, J lost 9 bases, and 15 bases stayed unmatched. CDR3 length: 18 residues. As DNA, the CDR3 is TGTGCCAGCAGCGTAGCTCTGGGTTTAAGCGGGAGGGCCATTGAGCAGTTCTTC. Translating it yields CASSVALGLSGRAIEQFF. The full variable domain, in which reference TRBV9 and TRBJ2-1 provide the parts outside the CDR3, is DSGVTQTPKHLITATGQRVTLRCSPRSGDLSVYWYQQSLDQGLQFLIQYYNGEERAKGNILERFSAQQFPDLHSELNLSSLELGDSALYFCASSVALGLSGRAIEQFFGPGTRLTVL.

The chain carries TRBV30 and TRBJ1-1; 8 bases map to TRBD1. Trimming at V came to 2 bases and at J to 5 bases, leaving 10 bases not matched to a gene. From germline, CDR1 is GTSNPN and CDR2 SVGIG (reference sequence). The CDR3 is 15 residues long. The CDR3 spells CAWSLPDRADTEAFF. In DNA, the CDR3 is TGTGCCTGGAGTCTCCCGGACAGGGCGGATACTGAAGCTTTCTTT.

V usage is TRBV30 and J usage is TRBJ1-4; no firm D call. V lost 5 bases and J lost 3, with 10 bases in between. CDR1 is GTSNPN and CDR2 is SVGIG in the germline V gene (reference sequence). The CDR3 extends over 13 amino acids. The CDR3 DNA follows: TGTGCCTGGGGGAGGGTAGCTAATGAAAAACTGTTTTTT. This encodes CAWGRVANEKLFF. Complete variable domain (other parts from reference TRBV30 and TRBJ1-4): SQTIHQWPATLVQPVGSPLSLECTVEGTSNPNLYWYRQAAGRGLQLLFYSVGIGQISSEVPQNLSASRPQDRQFILSSKKLLLSDSGFYLCAWGRVANEKLFFGSGTQLSVL.

The CDR3 loop is CASSLAGLAANTGELFF. The CDR3 bases are TGTGCCAGCAGCTTGGCCGGTCTAGCGGCGAACACCGGGGAGCTGTTTTTT. The rearrangement uses TRBV5-6 and TRBJ2-2, with 7 bases aligning to TRBD2. The CDR3 contains 17 residues. From germline, CDR1 is SGHDT and CDR2 YYEEEE. V lost 0 bases, J lost 0 bases, and 5 bases stayed unmatched.

The chain employs TRBV11-3 and TRBJ2-3, with 9 bases matching TRBD2. The germline V gene encodes CDR1 SGHNT and CDR2 YENEEA. The CDR3 runs 16 residues. The V gene end was trimmed by 1 base and the J gene end by 2 bases; junction bases not matched to a gene: 4. For the CDR3, the DNA is TGTGCCAGCAGCTTAGGAGTAGCGGGGGCCACAGATACGCAGTATTTT. It is translated as CASSLGVAGATDTQYF.

J is TRBJ2-7 and V is TRBV30; 9 nucleotides agree with TRBD2. Unmatched junction bases numbered 4, after V lost 0 bases and J lost 1 base. This CDR3 spans 15 amino acids. Germline assignment: CDR1 GTSNPN and CDR2 SVGIG (reference sequence). CDR3 DNA sequence: TGTGCCTGGAGTGTGGGTAGCGGGGGTTCCTACGAGCAGTACTTC. It is translated as CAWSVGSGGSYEQYF. The full variable domain, in which reference TRBV30 and TRBJ2-7 provide the parts outside the CDR3, is SQTIHQWPATLVQPVGSPLSLECTVEGTSNPNLYWYRQAAGRGLQLLFYSVGIGQISSEVPQNLSASRPQDRQFILSSKKLLLSDSGFYLCAWSVGSGGSYEQYFGPGTRLTVT.

This chain uses TRBV19 with TRBJ2-2; 9 bases align to TRBD2. J was trimmed by 7 bases and V by 6 bases; bases with no gene match: 12. Germline assignment: CDR1 LNHDA and CDR2 SQIVND (reference sequence). This CDR3 comprises 16 residues. The CDR3 region is CASSRTAGLAGGELFF. The CDR3 bases are TGTGCCAGTAGCCGCACCGCGGGACTAGCAGGCGGGGAGCTGTTTTTT. The variable domain in full, with the rest retrieved from reference TRBV19 and TRBJ2-2, is DGGITQSPKYLFRKEGQNVTLSCEQNLNHDAMYWYRQDPGQGLRLIYYSQIVNDFQKGDIAEGYSVSREKKESFPLTVTSAQKNPTAFYLCASSRTAGLAGGELFFGEGSRLTVL.

V and J are TRBV29-1 and TRBJ1-2; TRBD1 matches 8 bases. Unmatched junction bases numbered 6, after V lost 0 bases and J lost 3 bases. The CDR3 totals 15 residues. The germline V gene encodes CDR1 SQVTM and CDR2 ANQGSEA. The CDR3, as DNA: TGCAGCGTTGAAGATCGGAGACAGGGGCACTATGGCTACACCTTC. Its translation: CSVEDRRQGHYGYTF.

The V and J genes are TRBV7-3 and TRBJ2-3; 8 nucleotides line up with TRBD2. Germline assignment: CDR1 SGHTA and CDR2 FQGTGA. J lost 6 bases, V lost 7 bases, and 6 bases had no gene match. The CDR3 totals 13 residues. Here the CDR3 DNA reads TGTGCCAGCACTAGCGGGCCAGAGGATACGCAGTATTTT. It specifies CASTSGPEDTQYF.

The rearrangement links TRBV9 to TRBJ2-1; D remains ambiguous. Trimming stripped 3 bases from V and 0 bases from J, with 19 bases between. The CDR3 sequence is 18 residues long. Germline loops: CDR1 SGDLS, CDR2 YYNGEE. The CDR3: CASSERLTGSSSYNEQFF. The CDR3 nucleotides are TGTGCCAGCAGCGAACGACTTACCGGGTCCTCCTCCTACAATGAGCAGTTCTTC.

With regard to this clone: This same CDR3 is encoded by further DNA sequences in the sample. The chain employs TRBV7-2 and TRBJ2-1; D is possibly TRBD2 (5 bases). Trimming removed 2 bases at V and 7 bases at J, with 6 bases between. This CDR3 region has 12 residues. Germline CDR1 and CDR2: SGHTA and FQGNSA. The CDR3 DNA sequence: TGTGCCAGCAGCTTAACTAGGAATGAGCAGTTCTTC. It encodes CASSLTRNEQFF.

V is TRBV2 and J is TRBJ1-5; no clear D. Per the germline V gene, CDR1 is SNHLY and CDR2 is FYNNEI. V was pared by 5 bases and J by 4 bases, with 6 bases between. The CDR3 sequence is 12 residues long. CDR3: CASSRDNQPQHF. The CDR3 region has the DNA TGTGCCAGCAGTCGGGATAATCAGCCCCAGCATTTT.

V is TRBV11-3 and J is TRBJ2-3, with 9 nucleotides matching TRBD1. In germline, CDR1 is SGHNT, CDR2 YENEEA. The CDR3 loop spans 14 amino acids. J lost 4 bases, V lost 4 bases, and 3 bases had no gene match. CDR3 amino acids: CASSSGQGADTQYF. CDR3 coding DNA: TGTGCCAGCAGCTCGGGACAGGGTGCAGATACGCAGTATTTT.

The chain recombines TRBV11-3 with TRBJ2-4, with TRBD2 matching over 8 bases. V shed 4 bases and J 6 bases; nucleotides not matched to a gene: 17. In germline, CDR1 is SGHNT, CDR2 YENEEA. There are 18 residues in the CDR3. This CDR3 is CASSSSIAGSTVRNIQYF. In nucleotides, the CDR3 is TGTGCCAGCAGCTCCTCTATAGCGGGGAGTACTGTGCGAAACATTCAGTACTTC. Full variable domain (rest looked up from reference TRBV11-3 and TRBJ2-4): EAGVVQSPRYKIIEKKQPVAFWCNPISGHNTLYWYLQNLGQGPELLIRYENEEAVDDSQLPKDRFSAERLKGVDSTLKIQPAELGDSAVYLCASSSSIAGSTVRNIQYFGAGTRLSVL.

The chain employs TRBV11-3 and TRBJ2-1, with unresolved D. The CDR3 runs 15 residues. Trimming removed 2 bases at V and 3 bases at J, with 11 bases between. The germline gives CDR1 SGHNT, CDR2 YENEEA. CDR3 protein: CASSLRPEDYNEQFF. For the CDR3, the DNA is TGTGCCAGCAGCTTACGGCCAGAGGACTACAATGAGCAGTTCTTC.

In its sample, this clone was seen once. The V and J genes are TRBV5-1 and TRBJ2-5; the match to TRBD1 covers 11 bases. Per germline, CDR1 SGHRS and CDR2 YFSETQ. The CDR3 is 14 amino acids. V trimming: 4 bases; J trimming: 9 bases; junction bases outside the gene matches: 8. CDR3 in amino acids: CASSPDRGLGSQYF. The DNA of the CDR3 is TGCGCCAGCAGCCCGGACAGGGGGCTCGGGTCCCAGTACTTC.

The chain is built from TRBV6-1 and TRBJ2-1; 9 bases align to TRBD2. The ends lost 6 bases at V and 3 bases at J; junction bases unmatched: 6. CDR3 length: 15 amino acids. Germline V lookup: CDR1 MNHNS, CDR2 SASEGT. Here the CDR3 reads CASRDLAGSYNEQFF. Here the CDR3 DNA reads TGTGCCAGCAGAGATCTAGCGGGAAGCTACAATGAGCAGTTCTTC.

The V gene is TRBV6-6, the J gene TRBJ2-5; no firm D call. The V gene's germline CDR1 is MNHNY and CDR2 SVGAGI (reference sequence). Trimming shortened V by 4 bases and J by 5 bases, and 11 bases separated the two germline ends. CDR3 length: 13 amino acids. The CDR3 region is CASSLTGGETQYF. CDR3 coding DNA: TGTGCCAGCAGTTTGACGGGTGGGGAGACCCAGTACTTC.

This clone was seen only once. The chain has TRBV4-2 and TRBJ1-2, with 9 bases matching TRBD1. Trimming cost V 6 bases and J 7 bases; bases outside gene matches: 6. Germline assignment: CDR1 LGHNA and CDR2 YNFKEQ. The length of the CDR3 is 13 residues. Here the CDR3 DNA reads TGTGCCAGCAGTCTGGACAGGGGCGGTGGCTACACCTTC. This encodes CASSLDRGGGYTF.

The chain recombines TRBV4-2 with TRBJ2-5, with TRBD1 identical over 11 bases. Germline V gene sequence: CDR1 LGHNA, CDR2 YNFKEQ. With V trimmed by 1 base and J by 5 bases, 6 bases remained unmatched. The CDR3 is made up of 16 amino acids. For the CDR3, the DNA is TGTGCCAGCAGCCAAGTGGGGACAGGGGGATGGGAGACCCAGTACTTC. Translating it yields CASSQVGTGGWETQYF.

This chain links TRBV9 with TRBJ1-2; D may be TRBD1 (5 bases). CDR1 and CDR2 (germline): SGDLS, YYNGEE. The length of the CDR3 is 13 residues. Trimming took off 3 bases at V and 4 bases at J, with 10 bases between the two ends. CDR3 DNA sequence: TGTGCCAGCAGCGATGGGGGGAGCTATGGCTACACCTTC. This gives the protein CASSDGGSYGYTF. Full variable domain (missing parts from reference TRBV9 and TRBJ1-2): DSGVTQTPKHLITATGQRVTLRCSPRSGDLSVYWYQQSLDQGLQFLIQYYNGEERAKGNILERFSAQQFPDLHSELNLSSLELGDSALYFCASSDGGSYGYTFGSGTRLTVV.

The chain couples TRBV9 to TRBJ2-3, with TRBD1 matching over 8 bases. Germline V gene data show CDR1 as SGDLS and CDR2 as YYNGEE. The V gene end was trimmed by 2 bases and the J gene end by 4 bases; junction bases not matched to a gene: 6. CDR3 length: 15 amino acids. The CDR3 loop reads CASSVGQGPSDTQYF. The DNA for the CDR3 is TGTGCCAGCAGCGTCGGACAGGGCCCATCAGATACGCAGTATTTT.

V usage is TRBV7-9 and J usage is TRBJ2-3; D is perhaps TRBD1 (5 bases). This CDR3 spans 14 amino acids. The germline CDR1 and CDR2 sequences are SEHNR and FQNEAQ (reference sequence). Trimming left V 2 bases short and J 1 base short, with 7 bases between. DNA of the CDR3: TGTGCCAGCAGCTTATTACAGGGCACAGATACGCAGTATTTT. It yields the protein CASSLLQGTDTQYF.

J is TRBJ2-7 and V is TRBV4-1; the match to TRBD1 covers 8 bases. Germline CDR1 is MGHRA and CDR2 is YSYEKL. Trimming cost V 4 bases and J 3 bases; bases outside gene matches: 11. This CDR3 is 16 amino acids long. The CDR3 region has the DNA TGCGCCAGCAGCCTGACCTCAGGGGGCCCCGTCTACGAGCAGTACTTC. Its protein is CASSLTSGGPVYEQYF.

The count of this clone is one. The chain combines TRBV30 with TRBJ1-5, with D possibly TRBD1 on 6 matching bases. The V end lost 0 bases, the J end lost 0 bases, and 9 bases lay between the germline ends. CDR1 GTSNPN and CDR2 SVGIG come from the germline V gene (reference sequence). The length of the CDR3 is 15 residues. In DNA form, the CDR3 reads TGTGCCTGGAGTGTTGGGACAAATAGCAATCAGCCCCAGCATTTT. As protein: CAWSVGTNSNQPQHF. Using reference TRBV30 and TRBJ1-5 for the parts outside the CDR3, the full variable domain is SQTIHQWPATLVQPVGSPLSLECTVEGTSNPNLYWYRQAAGRGLQLLFYSVGIGQISSEVPQNLSASRPQDRQFILSSKKLLLSDSGFYLCAWSVGTNSNQPQHFGDGTRLSIL.

The genes are TRBV7-2 and TRBJ2-1; 9 bases are a match to TRBD2. Trimming took 5 bases from V and 8 from J; bases not matched to a gene: 7. The CDR3 covers 14 residues. Germline V gives CDR1 SGHTA, CDR2 FQGNSA. As DNA, the CDR3 is TGTGCCAGCAGCCCAGAGCGGGAGGTCGATGAGCAGTTCTTC. This translates into CASSPEREVDEQFF.

This chain joins TRBV5-5 and TRBJ2-7; D unresolved. Trimming pared 0 bases from V and 0 bases from J, leaving 13 bases between. This CDR3 region has 16 residues. Germline assignment: CDR1 SGHKS and CDR2 YYEKEE (reference sequence). CDR3 sequence reads: CASSLGAMISSYEQYF. The CDR3 DNA sequence: TGTGCCAGCAGCTTGGGGGCGATGATCAGCTCCTACGAGCAGTACTTC.